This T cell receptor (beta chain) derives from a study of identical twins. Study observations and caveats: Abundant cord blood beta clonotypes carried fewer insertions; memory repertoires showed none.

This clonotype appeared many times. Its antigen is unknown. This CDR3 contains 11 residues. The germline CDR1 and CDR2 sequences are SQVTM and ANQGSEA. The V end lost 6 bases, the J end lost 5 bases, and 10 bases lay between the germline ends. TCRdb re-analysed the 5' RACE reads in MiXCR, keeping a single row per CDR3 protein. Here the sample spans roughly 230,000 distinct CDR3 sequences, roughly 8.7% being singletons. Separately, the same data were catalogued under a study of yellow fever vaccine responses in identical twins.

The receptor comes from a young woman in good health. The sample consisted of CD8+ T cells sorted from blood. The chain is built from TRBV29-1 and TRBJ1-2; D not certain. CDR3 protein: CSVPDGYGYTF. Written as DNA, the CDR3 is TGCAGCGTCCCTGACGGATATGGCTACACCTTC.